These 22 T cell receptor beta chains share one sample of origin, sequenced in a study of T cell responses to AZD1222 COVID-19 vaccine. Data came from immunoSEQ multiplex PCR; TCRdb stores just in-frame clones and leaves some out. The data contain around 150,000 clones, roughly 94% of them singletons. The material sequenced was peripheral blood, taken 28 days after the second AZD1222 dose. These receptors were collected from an adult who received the AZD1222 COVID-19 vaccine.

This clone was picked up a small number of times. The chain is built from TRBV4-2 and TRBJ2-7, with TRBD1 identical over 7 bases. CDR1 is LGHNA and CDR2 is YNFKEQ in the germline V gene. The trim removed 4 bases at V and 1 base at J, leaving 4 bases unmatched. The CDR3 loop spans 14 amino acids. Here the CDR3 DNA reads TGTGCCAGCAGCCGAAAGGGACAGTCCTACGAGCAGTACTTC. Protein product: CASSRKGQSYEQYF.

The chain recombines TRBV24-1 with TRBJ2-1, with no clear D. The CDR3 totals 14 residues. V lost 9 bases and J lost 7, with 18 bases in between. Germline-derived CDR1 and CDR2 are KGHDR and SFDVKD. The CDR3 nucleotides are TGTGCCACCCATGGCGGCTTCTCGGTTAATGAGCAGTTCTTC. Amino acid sequence: CATHGGFSVNEQFF.

This chain links TRBV7-2 with TRBJ2-3, with D possibly TRBD2 on 6 matching bases. Germline loops: CDR1 SGHTA, CDR2 FQGNSA. CDR3 length equals 16 residues. V was shortened by 3 bases and J by 0 bases, with 13 bases between the two germline ends. The CDR3 DNA reads TGTGCCAGCAGCTTTTCCGCGGGGTCTAGCACAGATACGCAGTATTTT. It is translated as CASSFSAGSSTDTQYF. Using reference TRBV7-2 and TRBJ2-3 for the parts outside the CDR3, the full variable domain is GAGVSQSPSNKVTEKGKDVELRCDPISGHTALYWYRQSLGQGLEFLIYFQGNSAPDKSGLPSDRFSAERTGGSVSTLTIQRTQQEDSAVYLCASSFSAGSSTDTQYFGPGTRLTVL.

This rearrangement joins TRBV2 to TRBJ2-1; 7 nucleotides line up with TRBD2. From germline, CDR1 is SNHLY and CDR2 FYNNEI. The CDR3 consists of 15 residues. V trimming: 8 bases; J trimming: 0 bases; junction bases outside the gene matches: 7. CDR3 nucleotide sequence: TGTGCCAGCCACCAACTAGCGAGCTCCTACAATGAGCAGTTCTTC. Protein product: CASHQLASSYNEQFF.

This CDR3 reads CASSLTGAFGHEQYF. DNA for the CDR3: TGTGCCAGCAGCTTGACAGGGGCGTTCGGCCACGAGCAGTACTTC. This chain joins TRBV7-8 and TRBJ2-7; 8 nucleotides agree with TRBD1. V lost 3 bases to trimming and J lost 5 bases; unmatched junction nucleotides: 9. The CDR3 has 15 amino acids. CDR1 is SGHVS, CDR2 FQNEAQ, per germline.

The chain joins TRBV30 to TRBJ2-2; tentatively, D is TRBD2 (6 bases). Germline CDR1 is GTSNPN and CDR2 is SVGIG (reference sequence). The CDR3 extends over 13 amino acids. The germline V and J ends were trimmed by 5 bases and 7 bases, with 14 bases remaining between them. The CDR3 sequence: CAWALAGSGELFF. DNA of the CDR3: TGTGCCTGGGCACTAGCCGGGAGCGGGGAGCTGTTTTTT.

The chain carries TRBV27 and TRBJ2-1, with TRBD1 matching over 8 bases. Unmatched junction bases numbered 8, after V lost 1 base and J lost 3 bases. Per the germline V gene, CDR1 is MNHEY and CDR2 is SMNVEV (reference sequence). The CDR3 length is 17 residues. DNA for the CDR3: TGTGCCAGCAGTTTATGGGGCCAGGGGGCGTACTACAATGAGCAGTTCTTC. Translated, it gives CASSLWGQGAYYNEQFF.

The rearrangement links TRBV2 to TRBJ2-7, with 8 nucleotides matching TRBD1. The CDR3 is made up of 14 amino acids. From germline, CDR1 is SNHLY and CDR2 FYNNEI. Trimming at V came to 6 bases and at J to 2 bases, leaving 6 bases not matched to a gene. The CDR3 region has the DNA TGTGCCAGCAGACGGGGACAGGCCGCCTACGAGCAGTACTTC. As protein: CASRRGQAAYEQYF. Full variable domain (rest looked up from reference TRBV2 and TRBJ2-7): EPEVTQTPSHQVTQMGQEVILRCVPISNHLYFYWYRQILGQKVEFLVSFYNNEISEKSEIFDDQFSVERPDGSNFTLKIRSTKLEDSAMYFCASRRGQAAYEQYFGPGTRLTVT.

CDR3 bases: TGCGCCAGCAGCTACAGGGGGGAGAACACTGAAGCTTTCTTT. As protein: CASSYRGENTEAFF. The chain carries TRBV5-1 and TRBJ1-1; 8 bases are shared with TRBD1. From germline, CDR1 is SGHRS and CDR2 YFSETQ. This CDR3 comprises 14 residues. V lost 3 bases to trimming and J lost 1 base; unmatched junction nucleotides: 2.

Concerning this clone: Different DNA sequences within this sample yield the same CDR3. V gene TRBV20-1 combines with J gene TRBJ1-1, with D uncertain. The CDR3 has 11 amino acids. The germline CDR1 and CDR2 sequences are DFQATT and SNEGSKA (reference sequence). Trimming removed 6 bases from V and 0 bases from J, with 5 bases in between. CDR3 amino acids: CSAPLNTEAFF. The CDR3 DNA reads TGCAGTGCGCCTTTGAACACTGAAGCTTTCTTT.

V is TRBV6-5 and J is TRBJ1-1; 10 nucleotides align to TRBD1. CDR1 is MNHEY and CDR2 is SVGAGI in the germline V gene. This CDR3 comprises 14 residues. V lost 5 bases to trimming and J lost 5 bases; unmatched junction nucleotides: 5. CDR3 nucleotide sequence: TGTGCCAGCAGTAGACAGGGGGCACATACTGAAGCTTTCTTT. Translated, it gives CASSRQGAHTEAFF.

This chain connects TRBV7-9 to TRBJ1-5; possible D gene TRBD1, 5 bases. This CDR3 has 16 amino acids. CDR1 SEHNR and CDR2 FQNEAQ come from the germline V gene (reference sequence). The germline V and J ends were trimmed by 5 bases and 1 base, with 15 bases remaining between them. The CDR3 spells CASSRSGRESNQPQHF. The CDR3 DNA sequence: TGTGCCAGCAGCCGTTCTGGCAGGGAGAGCAATCAGCCCCAGCATTTT.

This clone was found a few times. This chain joins TRBV14 and TRBJ1-6; D is unresolved. The CDR3 is 12 amino acids. Per the germline V gene, CDR1 is SGHDN and CDR2 is FVKESK. Trimming left V 4 bases short and J 11 bases short, with 9 bases between. In DNA, the CDR3 is TGTGCCAGCAGCCCCGGGTTTCCACCCCTCCACTTT. Encoded protein: CASSPGFPPLHF.

The chain employs TRBV2 and TRBJ1-5; TRBD1 agrees at 7 bases. The V segment lost 10 bases and the J segment 2 bases; nucleotides outside the gene matches: 14. The length of the CDR3 is 16 residues. The germline CDR1 and CDR2 sequences are SNHLY and FYNNEI. CDR3 bases: TGTGCCACCCGGGACATACAGGGGTCGGGCAATCAGCCCCAGCATTTT. Protein product: CATRDIQGSGNQPQHF.

This chain links TRBV7-9 with TRBJ2-2; D ambiguous. This CDR3 region has 13 residues. The germline gives CDR1 SEHNR, CDR2 FQNEAQ (reference sequence). The V gene lost 2 bases and the J gene lost 7 bases, with 8 bases spanning the gap. CDR3 residues: CASSLMGFGELFF. The CDR3 DNA is TGTGCCAGCAGCTTAATGGGGTTCGGGGAGCTGTTTTTT.

The chain carries TRBV24-1 and TRBJ2-2; TRBD2 agrees at 7 bases. Per germline, CDR1 KGHDR and CDR2 SFDVKD. The length of the CDR3 is 14 residues. Germline trimming cut 7 bases from V and 4 bases from J; bases unmatched to any gene: 5. CDR3 amino acids: CATRSGMVTGELFF. The CDR3 coding sequence is TGTGCCACCAGGAGCGGGATGGTCACCGGGGAGCTGTTTTTT.

The chain links TRBV6-5 to TRBJ1-2; D not certain. CDR1 and CDR2 from the germline V gene are MNHEY and SVGAGI. Trimming stripped 6 bases from V and 1 base from J, with 6 bases between. The CDR3 extends over 12 amino acids. The CDR3 reads CASSRNNYGYTF. Here the CDR3 DNA reads TGTGCCAGCAGCCGAAATAACTATGGCTACACCTTC.

The CDR3 here is CASSLAGPTDTQYF. The CDR3 DNA sequence: TGTGCCAGCAGCTTGGCGGGACCAACAGATACGCAGTATTTT. The V call is TRBV5-5, the J call TRBJ2-3; D possibly uses TRBD1 or TRBD2 (5 bases each). There are 14 residues in the CDR3. Between the trimmed V and J ends, which lost 0 bases and 3 bases, there was a span of 8 bases. Germline V gene data show CDR1 as SGHKS and CDR2 as YYEKEE (reference sequence).

As for this clone: This sample includes further DNA sequences coding for the same CDR3. The chain has TRBV10-3 and TRBJ2-3; either TRBD1 or TRBD2 may supply D (5 bases each). The CDR3 loop spans 12 amino acids. Germline V gene lookup returns CDR1 ENHRY and CDR2 SYGVKD. Trimming pared 4 bases from V and 4 bases from J, leaving 6 bases between. The CDR3 DNA reads as TGTGCCATCAGTGGAGGGGCAGATACGCAGTATTTT. It codes for CAISGGADTQYF.

This chain connects TRBV30 to TRBJ1-2; no definite D call. Trimming left V 8 bases short and J 4 bases short, with 14 bases between. Germline CDR1 GTSNPN, CDR2 SVGIG (reference sequence). The CDR3 covers 12 residues. CDR3 amino acids: CAATAGFYGYTF. CDR3 bases: TGTGCCGCCACCGCAGGATTCTATGGCTACACCTTC.

The chain carries TRBV19 and TRBJ2-5; 7 positions match TRBD1. After removal of 3 bases from V and 5 bases from J, the junction contained 3 bases not matched to a gene. CDR1 is LNHDA and CDR2 is SQIVND in the germline V gene (reference sequence). This CDR3 is built from 13 residues. The CDR3 loop is CASSIDRVETQYF. The DNA of the CDR3 is TGTGCCAGTAGTATTGACAGGGTGGAGACCCAGTACTTC.

The genes are TRBV19 and TRBJ2-7, with D possibly matching TRBD1 (6 bases). This CDR3 has 13 residues. The V gene lost 6 bases and the J gene lost 5 bases, with 14 bases spanning the gap. CDR1 LNHDA and CDR2 SQIVND come from the germline V gene (reference sequence). The CDR3 DNA sequence: TGTGCCAGTAGGGTGACAGGAGCCAACGAGCAGTACTTC. This gives the protein CASRVTGANEQYF. Full variable domain (outside the CDR3, taken from reference TRBV19 and TRBJ2-7): DGGITQSPKYLFRKEGQNVTLSCEQNLNHDAMYWYRQDPGQGLRLIYYSQIVNDFQKGDIAEGYSVSREKKESFPLTVTSAQKNPTAFYLCASRVTGANEQYFGPGTRLTVT.